This T cell receptor (beta chain) was retrieved from a study of blood T cell repertoires in COVID-19 (dated by TCRdb to the early 2020s). Looking at the study overall: Samples from collaborators originated in the United States, Italy and Spain and spanned both the acute and convalescent phases of COVID-19. The material from the prospective study consisted of cDNA or gDNA derived from T cells, B-cell-depleted T cells, or PBMCs. The dataset comprised deeply sampled blood TCRbeta repertoires from subjects exposed to, actively infected with, or recovered from COVID-19. The repertoires were released in a freely available public database meant as a resource for research on the immune response to SARS-CoV-2. The samples were drawn from the first 160 participants of the ongoing ImmuneRACE study and from 950 to 1,500 subjects provided by 6 global collaborators. A de-identified subject ID, COVID-19 status, age in years and sex were almost always included in the sample metadata. HLA class I and class II types, where available, came from metadata supplied by the sample provider rather than from assay-based typing. Summary of the overall study and its limitations: How much clinical and demographic metadata was included differed by source and by participant, and the metadata was provided uncurated.

The immunoSEQ Assay, a bias-controlled multiplex PCR, was used to amplify TCRbeta CDR3 regions from genomic DNA. In the original analysis: The number of nucleated cells in each sample was estimated from the amplification of reference gene primers within the assay. Sequence reads were collapsed and filtered to measure the absolute abundance of every unique TCRbeta CDR3 rearrangement. For each sample, productive Simpson clonality was calculated as the square root of Simpson's diversity index across productive rearrangements. TCRdb stores this immuneACCESS table with in-frame sequences only. Part of the clones is absent; in the studies checked, under half of the shortfall reflects unresolved V genes, and no reason is known for the rest. The DNA was the basis for D and trimming; V, J and clone size are from that table. In all, the sample holds approximately 260,000 clones, and approximately 78% of those were seen once. The ten largest account for roughly 12% of the sample.

A note on this clone: The specificity of this receptor is unknown. No much larger clone is present one base from it, and per-base qualities are unavailable.

Each collaborating institution followed its own protocols to collect whole blood in K2EDTA tubes. For TCRbeta analysis, collaborator samples were shipped as frozen whole blood, as isolated PBMCs, or as DNA extracted from either sample type. What was sequenced was peripheral blood. The sequence was collected from a woman aged 60-75 years with active or convalescent COVID-19.

The sequenced DNA: TGTGCCAGCAGCGTAGGGCAGGGTGGGGACGAGCAGTACTTC. This yields the protein CASSVGQGGDEQYF. The rearranged segments are TRBV9 and TRBJ2-7; TRBD1 is a possible D gene, resting on 5 matching bases. Taken from the germline V gene, the CDR1 and CDR2 loops are SGDLS and YYNGEE. The CDR3 holds 14 amino acids from the cysteine to the phenylalanine. CDR3 DNA is the only sequence kept; it has 42 bases, read in frame from the first base. V sheds 0 bases and J sheds 5 bases, leaving 12 bases between their ends.